The clone carrying this TCR beta chain occurred a few times. Its antigen is undetermined. This sample was included in a study of post-analysis software for immune sequencing data. Across the study: Some patients lacked subtype; others had relapsing-remitting, secondary progressive or progressive-relapsing disease. Regarding the study as a whole: Batch-mates among the samples co-clustered strongly by F measure. TRBV segments more frequent in patients than in controls numbered a few and included TRBV5-6, TRBV5-1 and TRBV20-1.

The CDR3 covers 16 residues. Germline V lookup: CDR1 SGHRS, CDR2 YFSETQ. V gave up 3 bases and J gave up 0 bases; unmatched junction bases: 6. Prepared libraries of TCR beta cDNA carried unique molecular identifiers. TCRdb ran MiXCR on the PCR reads and lists one entry per CDR3 protein. The sample shows fewer than 850,000 distinct CDR3 sequences, 25% to 30% of them seen only once. The receptor's source is a girl aged 5-17 years with multiple sclerosis. Sample: blood. The chain uses TRBV5-1 and TRBJ2-3; 8 positions match TRBD2. CDR3 nucleotide sequence: TGCGCCAGCAGCTCAGCAGCGGGGGAAAGCACAGATACGCAGTATTTT. Encoded protein: CASSSAAGESTDTQYF.